This T cell receptor (beta chain) was profiled in a study of T cell responses to AZD1222 COVID-19 vaccine. Profiling relied on immunoSEQ multiplex PCR, and the TCRdb table lists in-frame clones only, not all of them. Of roughly 150,000 clones detected, around nine tenths appear once; the ten largest clones hold 0.85% to 1.1%. Notes on this clone: Its specificity is not known.

Broader study findings: Increased Spike-specific TCR breadth and depth were observed after two AZD1222 doses.

V lost 0 bases to trimming and J lost 3 bases, with 14 bases between them. CDR3 size: 17 residues. Germline V lookup: CDR1 LGHNA, CDR2 YNFKEQ. This chain connects TRBV4-2 to TRBJ2-2, with TRBD1 as a possible D gene (6 bases). The sequence derives from an adult who received the AZD1222 COVID-19 vaccine. The source material was peripheral blood, sampled 28 days after the second AZD1222 dose. CDR3 sequence (DNA): TGTGCCAGCAGCCAAGAGGGTCCCCAGGGGTACACCGGGGAGCTGTTTTTT. Its translation is CASSQEGPQGYTGELFF.